These T cell receptor beta chains were read from a single sample in a study of blood T cells in healthy people across ages. A single record per CDR3 protein comes from TCRdb applying MiXCR to the 5' RACE reads. The table lists over 700,000 distinct CDR3 sequences, 25% of them singletons. The same data also went into a second study, on T cells of mothers and their children.

Sequencing was performed on blood. The receptors here all came from a boy aged 10-17 years in good health. Each CDR3 is given with its conserved first and last residue. A D gene is named only where the DNA matches it firmly. Size is omitted from some rows. Given values are once, few, many or a class for expanded clones.

TRBV28,many,.,TRBJ2-2,TGTGCCAGCAGTCCGACGGGGGACACCGGGGAGCTGTTTTTT,CASSPTGDTGELFF
TRBV20-1,.,TRBD2,TRBJ2-5,TGCAGTGCGATCCCAGCGGGGGCGCGAGAGACCCAGTACTTC,CSAIPAGARETQYF
TRBV19,.,.,TRBJ1-4,TGTGCCAGTAGTATAAGGACCGGTGACGAAAAACTGTTTTTT,CASSIRTGDEKLFF
TRBV4-1,.,.,TRBJ1-4,TGCGCCAGCAGCCAAGATATGACCGCTAAACTGTTTTTT,CASSQDMTAKLFF
TRBV27,few,.,TRBJ2-1,TGTGCCAGCAGTGCCGCGAAAGCTGGGTATGGGTACAATGAGCAGTTCTTC,CASSAAKAGYGYNEQFF
TRBV5-1,.,TRBD2,TRBJ2-7,TGCGCCAGCAGCTGGGCCCTCGGGGCGGGAGTTTCCTACGAGCAGTACTTC,CASSWALGAGVSYEQYF
TRBV15,few,.,TRBJ2-5,TGTGCCGCCAGCAGACCAGGGTCGGGGGAGACCCAGTACTTC,CAASRPGSGETQYF
TRBV4-1,many,.,TRBJ2-1,TGCGCCAGCAGCCAAGGAAGCTACAATGAGCAGTTCTTC,CASSQGSYNEQFF
TRBV5-1,.,.,TRBJ2-5,TGCGCCAGCAGCCTCCGGGGGGCCACTGAGGAGACCCAGTACTTC,CASSLRGATEETQYF
TRBV12-3/TRBV12-4,few,TRBD1,TRBJ2-7,TGTGCCAGCAGTTTAGGACCGGGACAGGGGCGTCCGTTCTACGAGCAGTACTTC,CASSLGPGQGRPFYEQYF
TRBV24-1,few,.,TRBJ1-1,TGTGCCACCAGTCTAGGTCCCGGCACTGAAGCTTTCTTT,CATSLGPGTEAFF
TRBV2,few,.,TRBJ1-1,TGTGCCAGCAGTGAAGGGAAGGGGTTCTCTAATCTGGCTTTCTTT,CASSEGKGFSNLAFF
TRBV4-2,few,.,TRBJ2-1,TGTGCCAGCAGCCTACGGGATGGGGTAGGTAATGAGCAGTTCTTC,CASSLRDGVGNEQFF
TRBV7-6,.,.,TRBJ2-6,TGTGCCAGCAGCGTAGGGTACTCTGGGGCCAACGTCCTGACTTTC,CASSVGYSGANVLTF
TRBV11-1,.,TRBD2,TRBJ2-1,TGTGCCATCAATGCCCTCCCGGGACTAGCGGGAGGACGCTTAAACAATGAGCAGTTCTTC,CAINALPGLAGGRLNNEQFF
TRBV29-1,.,TRBD1,TRBJ2-5,TGCAGCGGTATGACAGGGCCAGAGACCCAGTACTTC,CSGMTGPETQYF
TRBV4-1,few,TRBD2,TRBJ2-7,TGCGCCAGCAGCCGGGAGACTAGCGGGTTATACGAGCAGTACTTC,CASSRETSGLYEQYF
TRBV9,few,.,TRBJ2-1,TGTGCCAGCAGCGTAGATGCAGGGCAGAGCTCCTACAATGAGCAGTTCTTC,CASSVDAGQSSYNEQFF
TRBV20-1,few,TRBD1,TRBJ2-5,TGCAGTGCTAGAGAAGACAGGGGAGGTCTCGAGACCCAGTACTTC,CSAREDRGGLETQYF
TRBV19,.,.,TRBJ2-7,TGTGCCAGTAGTTTACAGATTCTCTACGAGCAGTACTTC,CASSLQILYEQYF
TRBV29-1,.,.,TRBJ2-7,TGCAGCGTTGAGAAGGACTCCTACGAGCAGTACTTC,CSVEKDSYEQYF
TRBV18,.,.,TRBJ1-6,TGTGCCAGCTCACTCAACTCCGGACCGACTCTTAATTCACCCCTCCACTTT,CASSLNSGPTLNSPLHF
TRBV5-1,few,.,TRBJ2-2,TGCGCCAGCAGCTTGGATGAGGGTTGGACCGGGGAGCTGTTTTTT,CASSLDEGWTGELFF
TRBV7-3,.,.,TRBJ2-1,TGTGCCAGCAGCACACAAGGGTCGCACAATGAGCAGTTCTTC,CASSTQGSHNEQFF
TRBV29-1,few,TRBD2,TRBJ2-1,TGCAGCGCCGCCCGATTAGCGGGAGACAATGAGCAGTTCTTC,CSAARLAGDNEQFF
TRBV2,few,.,TRBJ1-6,TGTGCCAGCAGCCCCGCGTTAGTACCCAATTCACCCCTCCACTTT,CASSPALVPNSPLHF
TRBV3-1,.,.,TRBJ2-1,TGTGCCAGCAGCCAAGAGGAGGGATATGGTGAGCAGTTCTTC,CASSQEEGYGEQFF
TRBV6-1,many,TRBD1,TRBJ2-5,TGTGCCAGCAGTGAAAGTAAGGGGGCAGAGACCCAGTACTTC,CASSESKGAETQYF
TRBV7-8,few,.,TRBJ1-5,TGTGCCAGCAGCTTAGACACAGGTACCTATAGCAATCAGCCCCAGCATTTT,CASSLDTGTYSNQPQHF
TRBV4-1,.,TRBD2,TRBJ2-1,TGCGCCAGCAGCCAGGCCACTAGCGTCTACCGTAATGAGCAGTTCTTC,CASSQATSVYRNEQFF
TRBV12-3/TRBV12-4,many,.,TRBJ2-5,TGTGCCAGCCGACGGGGGGCCCAAGAGACCCAGTACTTC,CASRRGAQETQYF